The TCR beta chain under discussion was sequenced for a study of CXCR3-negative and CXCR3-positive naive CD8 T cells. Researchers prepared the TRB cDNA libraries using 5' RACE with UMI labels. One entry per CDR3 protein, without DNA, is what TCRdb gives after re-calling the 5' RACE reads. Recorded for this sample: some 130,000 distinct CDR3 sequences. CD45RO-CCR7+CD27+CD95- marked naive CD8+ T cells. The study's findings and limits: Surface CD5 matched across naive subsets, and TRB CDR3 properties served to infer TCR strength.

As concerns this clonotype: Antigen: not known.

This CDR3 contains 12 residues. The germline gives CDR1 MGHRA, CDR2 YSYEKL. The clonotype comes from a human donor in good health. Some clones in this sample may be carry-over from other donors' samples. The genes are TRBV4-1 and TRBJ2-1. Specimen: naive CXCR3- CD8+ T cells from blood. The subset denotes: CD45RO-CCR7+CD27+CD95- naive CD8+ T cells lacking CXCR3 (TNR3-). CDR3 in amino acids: CASSQPPNEQFF.